These 2 T cell receptor beta chains share one sample of origin, sequenced in a study of OX40 agonist ivuxolimab in advanced cancers. Libraries were prepared by immunoSEQ multiplex PCR; TCRdb keeps only in-frame clonotypes and omits some of them. The sample has more than 75,000 clones; around 84% are singletons. The material sequenced was CD4+ or CD8+ T cells sorted from blood, taken in a trial of the OX40 agonist ivuxolimab. These receptors originate from an adult with an advanced solid tumor such as melanoma, head and neck, liver or kidney cancer.

This chain connects TRBV9 to TRBJ2-2; D may correspond to TRBD1 or TRBD2 (5 bases each). The CDR3 extends over 16 amino acids. The germline V and J ends were trimmed by 4 bases and 6 bases, with 19 bases remaining between them. Per germline, CDR1 SGDLS and CDR2 YYNGEE. The CDR3 sequence: CASSQAVRGEAGELFF. The DNA of the CDR3 is TGTGCCAGCAGCCAGGCCGTTCGGGGCGAAGCCGGGGAGCTGTTTTTT.

This chain connects TRBV5-6 to TRBJ1-1, with D perhaps TRBD1 (5 bases). Trimming shortened V by 2 bases and J by 5 bases, and 13 bases separated the two germline ends. The CDR3 runs 14 residues. CDR1 and CDR2 from the germline V gene are SGHDT and YYEEEE. CDR3 sequence (DNA): TGTGCCAGCAGCTTTGGCCTAGGGGATACTGAAGCTTTCTTT. Protein sequence: CASSFGLGDTEAFF. Together with reference TRBV5-6 and TRBJ1-1, the CDR3 gives the full variable domain: DAGVTQSPTHLIKTRGQQVTLRCSPKSGHDTVSWYQQALGQGPQFIFQYYEEEERQRGNFPDRFSGHQFPNYSSELNVNALLLGDSALYLCASSFGLGDTEAFFGQGTRLTVV.